Sequencing of this T cell receptor beta chain was carried out in a study of radiation and T cells in renal cell carcinoma. Study findings and constraints: Pretreatment tumor biopsies were lacking, so baseline clonotypes are unknown. Top tumor clonotypes rose in blood 2 weeks post-radiation, then contracted.

The table came from immunoSEQ multiplex PCR; TCRdb's copy has only in-frame clones and leaves some out. The sample yields 140,000 to 150,000 clones, about 85% seen once. The time point: baseline pretreatment blood. Treatment reported: 15 Gy SBRT to primary tumor, nephrectomy 4 weeks later. Blood was sampled at baseline, 2 weeks and 4 weeks after SBRT. V was trimmed by 7 bases and J by 4 bases, leaving 24 bases between them. In germline, CDR1 is ENHRY, CDR2 SYGVKD. The length of the CDR3 is 17 residues. Turning to this clone: Its matching antigen is unknown.

This clonotype originated in a woman in her 70s with renal cell carcinoma. The genes are TRBV10-3 and TRBJ2-3; weak D call: TRBD2 (6 bases). This specimen was blood, taken from a patient whose treatment included radiotherapy and nephrectomy. CDR3 in amino acids: CAITPVRPTGVPDTQYF. The CDR3 DNA sequence: TGTGCCATCACCCCTGTGAGGCCGACGGGGGTCCCAGATACGCAGTATTTT.